One sample yielded the 23 T cell receptor beta chains listed below, sequenced in a study of low-dose radiotherapy and immunotherapy resistance in tumors. TRAV- and TRBV-specific primers primed first-strand cDNA, covering alpha and beta chains. A constant-region primer paired with the V-primer adapter amplified TCRs over about 18 PCR cycles. From the reads, TCRdb called clonotypes with MiXCR, one entry per CDR3 protein. The repertoire has about 64,000 distinct CDR3 sequences, less than 30% of them found once; the top ten carry approximately 7%. Noted time point: before trial treatment. Here the sequenced sample was PBMCs, taken before treatment. The receptors shown here come from a male donor with rectosigmoid adenocarcinoma.

The sample holds many counts of this clonotype. V usage is TRBV6-2 or TRBV6-3 and J usage is TRBJ2-3; 7 positions agree with TRBD2. Germline CDR1 and CDR2: MNHEY and SVGEGT. The CDR3 has 15 residues. Germline trimming cut 8 bases from V and 1 base from J; bases unmatched to any gene: 9. The CDR3 is CASGPYGGGTDTQYF. The CDR3 bases are TGTGCCAGCGGCCCTTATGGGGGGGGCACAGATACGCAGTATTTT.

This clonotype came up many times. DNA of the CDR3: TGTGCCAGCTCACCACCGGCGGGTGCCCGGACAGCCACCTACGAGCAGTACTTC. Encoded protein: CASSPPAGARTATYEQYF. V is TRBV18 and J is TRBJ2-7, with D possibly TRBD1 on 6 matching bases. CDR1 and CDR2 (germline): KGHSH, LQKENI. The CDR3 consists of 18 residues. V dropped 0 bases and J dropped 2 bases, with 20 bases sitting between them.

This clonotype was recorded many times. The chain couples TRBV18 to TRBJ2-7, with 9 nucleotides matching TRBD1. Germline V gene lookup returns CDR1 KGHSH and CDR2 LQKENI. J lost 4 bases, V lost 3 bases, and 4 bases had no gene match. The CDR3 is 14 amino acids. CDR3 sequence: CASSPSTGGYEQYF. CDR3 coding DNA: TGTGCCAGCTCACCGTCGACAGGGGGGTACGAGCAGTACTTC.

The rearrangement links TRBV20-1 to TRBJ2-3; D not resolved. Trimming took 8 bases from V and 1 from J, leaving 10 bases between them. Looked up from germline, CDR1 is DFQATT and CDR2 is SNEGSKA (reference sequence). This CDR3 comprises 12 residues. The CDR3 DNA is TGCAGTCTGCCATATGGCACAGATACGCAGTATTTT. Translating gives CSLPYGTDTQYF.

This clonotype showed up just a few times. The chain is built from TRBV6-2 or TRBV6-3 and TRBJ1-3, with 10 bases matching TRBD1. This CDR3 region has 16 residues. CDR1 is MNHEY and CDR2 is SVGEGT in the germline V gene. The ends lost 2 bases at V and 4 bases at J; junction bases unmatched: 5. The CDR3 protein is CASSYRDRGPGNTIYF. Here the CDR3 DNA reads TGTGCCAGCAGTTACCGAGACAGGGGGCCGGGAAACACCATATATTTT.

This clonotype was recorded many times. V gene TRBV12-3 or TRBV12-4 combines with J gene TRBJ1-5; D perhaps matches TRBD1 (5 bases). There are 15 residues in the CDR3. The V and J ends lost 5 bases and 4 bases respectively, with 15 bases between them. The CDR3 nucleotides are TGTGCCAGCAGTACCGGGGACGGCCCAAATCAGCCCCAGCATTTT. Translation gives CASSTGDGPNQPQHF.

This clonotype was counted many times. J is TRBJ2-7 and V is TRBV6-1; D tentatively reads TRBD1 or TRBD2 (5 bases each). Trimming took 4 bases from V and 0 from J, leaving 13 bases between them. This CDR3 spans 15 amino acids. CDR1 is MNHNS and CDR2 is SASEGT in the germline V gene. CDR3 in amino acids: CASSVREQASYEQYF. The DNA for the CDR3 is TGTGCCAGCAGTGTTCGGGAACAGGCCTCCTACGAGCAGTACTTC.

The chain is built from TRBV3-1 and TRBJ2-1; TRBD2 agrees at 10 bases. After removal of 1 base from V and 6 bases from J, the junction contained 6 bases not matched to a gene. This CDR3 contains 16 residues. Germline V gives CDR1 LGHDT, CDR2 YNNKEL (reference sequence). CDR3 protein: CASSQVSSGGANEQFF. In DNA, the CDR3 is TGTGCCAGCAGCCAAGTTTCGAGCGGGGGGGCCAATGAGCAGTTCTTC.

A word on this clonotype: Because the CDR3's place on the DNA is in doubt, the DNA is left out and the CDR3 is given as listed by TCRdb. V and J are TRBV27 and TRBJ2-2; the table's D call of TRBD2 was not tested on the DNA. In germline, CDR1 is MNHEY, CDR2 SMNVEV (reference sequence). The CDR3 length equals 23 residues, ends included. The CDR3 reads CASLKAGAADTQYFGPGTGELFF.

This clonotype was counted ten times or more. The rearrangement uses TRBV12-3 or TRBV12-4 and TRBJ2-7, with unresolved D. The CDR3 is made up of 15 amino acids. Trimming pared 0 bases from V and 3 bases from J, leaving 12 bases between. This chain's CDR3 is CASSLAHGPIYEQYF. CDR3 coding DNA: TGTGCCAGCAGTTTAGCGCACGGACCCATCTACGAGCAGTACTTC.

Points on this clonotype: A far larger clone is one base from this, pointing to a likely read error. The chain links TRBV4-3 to TRBJ2-1, with a possible D match to TRBD1 (5 bases). Trimming pared 0 bases from V and 10 bases from J, leaving 13 bases between. The CDR3 spans 14 residues. Germline V gene lookup returns CDR1 LGHNA and CDR2 YSLEER. CDR3 nucleotide sequence: TGCGCCAGCAGCCAAGACAGGGCCGCCTACGAGCAGTTCTTC. The encoded protein is CASSQDRAAYEQFF.

This clonotype was counted at least ten times. The chain joins TRBV11-3 to TRBJ2-3; 12 nucleotides match TRBD2. Unmatched junction bases numbered 8, after V lost 5 bases and J lost 5 bases. The V gene's germline CDR1 is SGHNT and CDR2 YENEEA. The CDR3 extends over 16 amino acids. CDR3 DNA: TGTGCCAGCAGCCAGCTAGCGGGGGGGCTTAAAGATACGCAGTATTTT. Translation: CASSQLAGGLKDTQYF. Based on the CDR3 plus reference TRBV11-3 and TRBJ2-3, the full variable domain is EAGVVQSPRYKIIEKKQPVAFWCNPISGHNTLYWYLQNLGQGPELLIRYENEEAVDDSQLPKDRFSAERLKGVDSTLKIQPAELGDSAVYLCASSQLAGGLKDTQYFGPGTRLTVL.

This clonotype was counted once. A far larger clone lies a single base away; this is likely a read error. The V gene is TRBV1, the J gene TRBJ2-7. TRBV1 is a pseudogene. CDR3 length: 15 amino acids. CDR3 protein: CASSQDQGNSYEQYF. The CDR3 DNA reads TGCGCCAGCAGCCAAGATCAGGGGAACTCCTACGAGCAGTACTTC.

Note on this clonotype: Since a far larger clone is one base different, this is likely a read error. This rearrangement joins TRBV29-1 to TRBJ2-1, with 7 bases identical to TRBD2. Per the germline V gene, CDR1 is SQVTM and CDR2 is ANQGSEA. This CDR3 has 16 amino acids. V shed 2 bases and J 13 bases; nucleotides not matched to a gene: 20. Written as DNA, the CDR3 is TGCAGCGTTGAATCACCGACTAGCCTGTACCAAGAGACCCAGTTCTTC. Its translation is CSVESPTSLYQETQFF.

This clonotype was seen many times. The rearrangement links TRBV6-2 or TRBV6-3 to TRBJ1-2, with 9 bases identical to TRBD1. Losses at the gene ends were 5 bases for V and 8 bases for J; bases not matched to a gene: 9. This CDR3 region has 14 residues. Looked up from germline, CDR1 is MNHEY and CDR2 is SVGEGT. The CDR3: CASSPLGQGYGYTF. The CDR3 nucleotides read TGTGCCAGCAGTCCCCTGGGACAGGGTTACGGCTACACCTTC.

On this clonotype: A single base is all that separates this from a far larger clone, so a read error is likely. The J gene is TRBJ2-7, the V gene TRBV2, with TRBD2 as a possible D gene (5 bases). Trimming stripped 7 bases from V and 7 bases from J, with 17 bases between. Germline values: CDR1 SNHLY, CDR2 FYNNEI. This CDR3 contains 13 residues. In DNA form, the CDR3 reads TGTGCCAGCAAGGACTGGTGGGCAAATGAGCAGTACTTC. It codes for CASKDWWANEQYF.

This clonotype was counted ten times or more. This rearrangement joins TRBV14 to TRBJ2-3; TRBD1 is a possible D gene (5 bases). The CDR3 is made up of 16 amino acids. CDR1 and CDR2 (germline): SGHDN, FVKESK. The V gene lost 3 bases and the J gene lost 3 bases, with 16 bases spanning the gap. The CDR3: CASSHRQGLGTDTQYF. DNA of the CDR3: TGTGCCAGCAGCCACCGGCAGGGTCTGGGGACAGATACGCAGTATTTT.

The rearrangement joins TRBV28 to TRBJ2-3; 9 positions match TRBD1. Germline V lookup: CDR1 MDHEN, CDR2 SYDVKM. The CDR3 loop spans 16 amino acids. The V and J ends lost 4 bases and 4 bases, in that order; junction bases with no gene match: 9. CDR3 nucleotides: TGTGCCAGCAGTTCCCCTAACAGGGGGCGTGCAGATACGCAGTATTTT. It translates to CASSSPNRGRADTQYF.

To note about this clonotype: It differs at one base from a far larger clone, so likely a read error. This rearrangement joins TRBV28 to TRBJ1-1; D gene uncertain. Germline V gene data show CDR1 as MDHEN and CDR2 as SYDVKM. With 5 bases removed from V and 5 bases from J, the gap between germline ends came to 15 bases. This CDR3 is 14 amino acids long. The CDR3 sequence: CASSQADGKTEAFF. DNA of the CDR3: TGTGCCAGCAGTCAAGCCGACGGGAAGACTGAAGCTTTCTTT. Supplemented by reference TRBV28 and TRBJ1-1, the full variable domain reads DVKVTQSSRYLVKRTGEKVFLECVQDMDHENMFWYRQDPGLGLRLIYFSYDVKMKEKGDIPEGYSVSREKKERFSLILESASTNQTSMYLCASSQADGKTEAFFGQGTRLTVV.

CDR3 DNA: TGTGCCCCCCAGGACAAGGGCACGGGTGGCTACACCTTC. This encodes CAPQDKGTGGYTF. The chain links TRBV7-9 to TRBJ1-2; D is perhaps TRBD1 (5 bases). This CDR3 is 13 amino acids long. Trimming shortened V by 11 bases and J by 7 bases, and 20 bases separated the two germline ends. CDR1 is SEHNR, CDR2 FQNEAQ, per germline (reference sequence).

The table lists this clonotype with many counts. The chain joins TRBV29-1 to TRBJ2-1; 13 nucleotides line up with TRBD2. CDR1 is SQVTM, CDR2 ANQGSEA, per germline. V trimming: 4 bases; J trimming: 9 bases; junction bases outside the gene matches: 6. The CDR3 length is 14 residues. CDR3 residues: CSVVKTSGRAEQFF. The CDR3 nucleotides are TGCAGCGTTGTAAAAACTAGCGGGAGGGCTGAGCAGTTCTTC.

The sample holds many counts of this clonotype. The chain couples TRBV7-2 to TRBJ2-1; TRBD1 agrees at 7 bases. The germline V gene has CDR1 SGHTA and CDR2 FQGNSA. V shed 6 bases and J 12 bases; nucleotides not matched to a gene: 11. The CDR3 consists of 13 residues. The CDR3 region has the DNA TGTGCCAGCAGTCTGACCCCAGGGGGTTGGCAGTTCTTC. Protein product: CASSLTPGGWQFF. Full variable domain (missing parts from reference TRBV7-2 and TRBJ2-1): GAGVSQSPSNKVTEKGKDVELRCDPISGHTALYWYRQSLGQGLEFLIYFQGNSAPDKSGLPSDRFSAERTGGSVSTLTIQRTQQEDSAVYLCASSLTPGGWQFFGPGTRLTVL.

Many counts were recorded for this clonotype. The chain uses TRBV10-3 and TRBJ2-5, with 7 bases matching TRBD1. V lost 9 bases to trimming and J lost 1 base; unmatched junction nucleotides: 5. This CDR3 is 13 amino acids long. Germline V gives CDR1 ENHRY, CDR2 SYGVKD. The CDR3 DNA follows: TGTGCCATAGGGGGACAGAGCCAAGAGACCCAGTACTTC. Its translation is CAIGGQSQETQYF.